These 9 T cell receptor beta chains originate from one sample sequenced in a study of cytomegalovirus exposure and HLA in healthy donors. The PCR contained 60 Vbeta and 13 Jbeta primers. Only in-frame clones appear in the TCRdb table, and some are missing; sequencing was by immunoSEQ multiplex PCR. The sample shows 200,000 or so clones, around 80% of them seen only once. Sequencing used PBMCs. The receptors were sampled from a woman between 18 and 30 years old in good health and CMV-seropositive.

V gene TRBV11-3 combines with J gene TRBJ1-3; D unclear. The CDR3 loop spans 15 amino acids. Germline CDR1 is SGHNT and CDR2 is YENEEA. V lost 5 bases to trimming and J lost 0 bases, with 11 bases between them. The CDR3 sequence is CASSREGHSGNTIYF. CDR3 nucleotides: TGTGCCAGCAGCCGTGAGGGCCACTCTGGAAACACCATATATTTT.

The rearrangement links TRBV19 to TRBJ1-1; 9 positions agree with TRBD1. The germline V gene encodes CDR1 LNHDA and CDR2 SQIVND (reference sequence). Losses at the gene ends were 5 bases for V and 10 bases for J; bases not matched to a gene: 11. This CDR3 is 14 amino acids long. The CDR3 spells CASSSQGASSGAFF. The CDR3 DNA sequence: TGTGCCAGTAGTTCACAGGGGGCCTCGTCTGGAGCTTTCTTT. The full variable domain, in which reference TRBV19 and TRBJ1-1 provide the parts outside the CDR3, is DGGITQSPKYLFRKEGQNVTLSCEQNLNHDAMYWYRQDPGQGLRLIYYSQIVNDFQKGDIAEGYSVSREKKESFPLTVTSAQKNPTAFYLCASSSQGASSGAFFGQGTRLTVV.

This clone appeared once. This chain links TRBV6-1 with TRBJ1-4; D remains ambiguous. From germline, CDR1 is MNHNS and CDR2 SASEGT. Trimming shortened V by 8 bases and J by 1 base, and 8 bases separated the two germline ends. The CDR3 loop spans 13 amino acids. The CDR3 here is CASSVRTNEKLFF. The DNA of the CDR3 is TGTGCCAGCTCCGTCAGAACTAATGAAAAACTGTTTTTT.

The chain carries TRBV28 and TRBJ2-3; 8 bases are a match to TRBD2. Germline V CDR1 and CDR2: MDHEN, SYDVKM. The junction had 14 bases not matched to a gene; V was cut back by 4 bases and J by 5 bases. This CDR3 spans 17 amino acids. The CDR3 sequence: CASSSPSAGAGKDTQYF. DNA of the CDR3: TGTGCCAGCAGTTCCCCCTCAGCGGGGGCCGGGAAAGATACGCAGTATTTT.

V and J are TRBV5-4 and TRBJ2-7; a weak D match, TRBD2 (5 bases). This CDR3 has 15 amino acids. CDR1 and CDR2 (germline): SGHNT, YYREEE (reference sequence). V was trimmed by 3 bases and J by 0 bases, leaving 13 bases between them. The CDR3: CASSSLGSSSYEQYF. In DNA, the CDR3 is TGTGCCAGCAGCTCACTAGGTTCGAGCTCCTACGAGCAGTACTTC.

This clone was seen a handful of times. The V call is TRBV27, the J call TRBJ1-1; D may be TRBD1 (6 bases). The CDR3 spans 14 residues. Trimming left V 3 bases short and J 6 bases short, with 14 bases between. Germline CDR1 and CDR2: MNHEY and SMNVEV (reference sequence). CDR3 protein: CASSFTHRVAEAFF. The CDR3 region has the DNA TGTGCCAGCAGTTTTACCCACAGGGTCGCTGAAGCTTTCTTT.

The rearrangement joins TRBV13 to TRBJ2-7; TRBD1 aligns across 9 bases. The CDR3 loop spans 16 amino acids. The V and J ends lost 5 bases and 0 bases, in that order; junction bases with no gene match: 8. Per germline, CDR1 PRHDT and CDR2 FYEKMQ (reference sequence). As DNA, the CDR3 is TGTGCCAGCAGCCAACGGACAGGGGCAAGCTCCTACGAGCAGTACGTC. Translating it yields CASSQRTGASSYEQYV.

The CDR3 is CASTTARGLASGANVLTF. As DNA, the CDR3 is TGTGCCAGTACCACCGCCAGGGGTCTTGCCTCTGGGGCCAACGTCCTGACTTTC. The chain has TRBV19 and TRBJ2-6; D perhaps matches TRBD1 (6 bases). Trimming removed 7 bases from V and 0 bases from J, with 19 bases in between. The length of the CDR3 is 18 residues. Looked up from germline, CDR1 is LNHDA and CDR2 is SQIVND (reference sequence).

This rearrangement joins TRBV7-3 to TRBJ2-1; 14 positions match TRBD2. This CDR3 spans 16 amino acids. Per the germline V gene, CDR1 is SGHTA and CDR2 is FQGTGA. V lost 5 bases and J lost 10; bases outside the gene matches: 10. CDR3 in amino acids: CASSSHGTSGGREQFF. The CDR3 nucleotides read TGTGCCAGCAGCAGTCACGGGACTAGCGGGGGCAGGGAGCAGTTCTTC.